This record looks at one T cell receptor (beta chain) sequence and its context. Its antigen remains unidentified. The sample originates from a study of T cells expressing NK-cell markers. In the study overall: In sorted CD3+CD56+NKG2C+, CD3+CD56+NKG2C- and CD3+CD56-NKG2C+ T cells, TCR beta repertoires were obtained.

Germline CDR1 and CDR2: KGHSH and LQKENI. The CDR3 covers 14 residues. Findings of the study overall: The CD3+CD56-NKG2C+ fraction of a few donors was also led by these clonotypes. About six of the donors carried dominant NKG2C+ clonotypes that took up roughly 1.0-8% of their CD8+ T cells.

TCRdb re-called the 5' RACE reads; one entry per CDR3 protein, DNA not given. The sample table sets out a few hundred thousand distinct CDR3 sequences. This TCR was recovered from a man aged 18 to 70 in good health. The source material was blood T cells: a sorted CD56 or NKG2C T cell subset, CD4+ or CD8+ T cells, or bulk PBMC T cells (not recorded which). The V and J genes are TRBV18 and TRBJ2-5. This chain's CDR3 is CASSPRGGKETQYF. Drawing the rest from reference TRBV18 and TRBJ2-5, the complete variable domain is NAGVMQNPRHLVRRRGQEARLRCSPMKGHSHVYWYRQLPEEGLKFMVYLQKENIIDESGMPKERFSAEFPKEGPSILRIQQVVRGDSAAYFCASSPRGGKETQYFGPGTRLLVL.